Following are 22 T cell receptor beta chains from one sample sequenced in a study of CD4+ T cells in melanoma. Sequencing used immunoSEQ multiplex PCR; TCRdb keeps in-frame clones, though not all of them. Among some 4,000 clones listed, 55% to 85% were seen once. Sequences were obtained from tumor tissue. The source of these receptors is a human donor with melanoma.

This clone is classed as medium-sized. V and J are TRBV11-1 and TRBJ2-1; 8 bases are a match to TRBD2. With V trimmed by 4 bases and J by 8 bases, 7 bases remained unmatched. There are 14 residues in the CDR3. The germline V gene has CDR1 SGHAT and CDR2 FQDESV (reference sequence). The CDR3: CASSSSGSWDEQFF. The DNA for the CDR3 is TGTGCCAGCAGCTCCAGCGGGAGCTGGGATGAGCAGTTCTTC.

The chain recombines TRBV6-1 with TRBJ2-2, with D perhaps TRBD2 (5 bases). The CDR3 is 18 amino acids. Germline V lookup: CDR1 MNHNS, CDR2 SASEGT. Trimming pared 3 bases from V and 4 bases from J, leaving 21 bases between. The CDR3 DNA reads as TGTGCCAGCAGTGAGACCCCTCTCCTGGACTGGGGCACCGGGGAGCTGTTTTTT. Translation: CASSETPLLDWGTGELFF.

The J gene is TRBJ1-4, the V gene TRBV25-1; D is unresolved. V was clipped by 6 bases and J by 3 bases, with 8 bases between them. This CDR3 region has 13 residues. In germline, CDR1 is MGHDK, CDR2 SYGVNS. The DNA for the CDR3 is TGTGCCAGCAGGTACGGCTCTAATGAAAAACTGTTTTTT. This codes for CASRYGSNEKLFF.

The chain is built from TRBV27 and TRBJ2-3; D is possibly TRBD1 (6 bases). Per germline, CDR1 MNHEY and CDR2 SMNVEV (reference sequence). V was cut by 5 bases and J by 2 bases, with 11 bases left in between. The CDR3 spans 14 residues. In DNA form, the CDR3 reads TGTGCCAGCAGTCCAAGGACAGCCACAGATACGCAGTATTTT. It specifies CASSPRTATDTQYF.

The V and J genes are TRBV7-9 and TRBJ2-1; possibly TRBD1 for D (5 bases). This CDR3 has 14 residues. Germline CDR1 and CDR2: SEHNR and FQNEAQ (reference sequence). V gave up 2 bases and J gave up 9 bases, with 14 bases separating them. The CDR3: CASSLLGERSEQFF. The CDR3 bases are TGTGCCAGCAGCTTACTAGGGGAAAGGAGTGAGCAGTTCTTC.

This chain connects TRBV29-1 to TRBJ2-1; 11 nucleotides match TRBD2. The CDR3 spans 14 residues. V was clipped by 3 bases and J by 3 bases; unmatched bases: 1. From germline, CDR1 is SQVTM and CDR2 ANQGSEA. The CDR3 spells CSVEGLADYNEQFF. CDR3 coding DNA: TGCAGCGTTGAGGGACTAGCGGACTACAATGAGCAGTTCTTC.

This rearrangement joins TRBV28 to TRBJ1-2; D not certain. Germline CDR1 reads MDHEN; CDR2 reads SYDVKM. Trimming shortened V by 2 bases and J by 0 bases, and 7 bases separated the two germline ends. The CDR3 has 14 amino acids. The CDR3 here is CASSLVSSNYGYTF. CDR3 DNA: TGTGCCAGCAGTTTAGTGTCGTCTAACTATGGCTACACCTTC.

V and J are TRBV9 and TRBJ2-5; 11 nucleotides line up with TRBD1. Trimming at V came to 2 bases and at J to 5 bases, leaving 8 bases not matched to a gene. Germline loops: CDR1 SGDLS, CDR2 YYNGEE. The CDR3 consists of 16 residues. CDR3 region: CASSVLGQGAYETQYF. The CDR3 region has the DNA TGTGCCAGCAGCGTTCTTGGACAGGGGGCCTACGAGACCCAGTACTTC.

The chain carries TRBV28 and TRBJ2-1; 9 bases fit TRBD1. Per the germline V gene, CDR1 is MDHEN and CDR2 is SYDVKM. The junction had 10 bases not matched to a gene; V was cut back by 2 bases and J by 8 bases. This CDR3 has 16 amino acids. The DNA of the CDR3 is TGTGCCAGCAGTTTAACCGGGACAGGGAATTTCTATGAGCAGTTCTTC. It is translated as CASSLTGTGNFYEQFF.

J is TRBJ2-3 and V is TRBV5-4; D is undetermined. This CDR3 has 14 amino acids. V dropped 4 bases and J dropped 6 bases, with 15 bases sitting between them. CDR1 is SGHNT, CDR2 YYREEE, per germline (reference sequence). The CDR3 spells CASSPQNRPDTQYF. As DNA, the CDR3 is TGTGCCAGCAGCCCCCAGAATAGACCCGATACGCAGTATTTT. The whole variable domain, filled in from reference TRBV5-4 and TRBJ2-3, reads ETGVTQSPTHLIKTRGQQVTLRCSSQSGHNTVSWYQQALGQGPQFIFQYYREEENGRGNFPPRFSGLQFPNYSSELNVNALELDDSALYLCASSPQNRPDTQYFGPGTRLTVL.

This clone is a singleton in its sample. The chain recombines TRBV4-3 with TRBJ2-3, with D perhaps matching TRBD1 (6 bases). Trimming pared 1 base from V and 4 bases from J, leaving 15 bases between. CDR3 size: 16 residues. The germline gives CDR1 LGHNA, CDR2 YSLEER. In nucleotides, the CDR3 is TGCGCCAGCAGCCAAGCTTGGACAGATTACGCAGATACGCAGTATTTT. As protein: CASSQAWTDYADTQYF.

There are a few counts of this clone. The chain has TRBV19 and TRBJ1-1; no clear D. CDR1 is LNHDA, CDR2 SQIVND, per germline (reference sequence). The ends were cut back, 8 bases at V and 7 bases at J, with 8 bases in the middle. CDR3 size: 10 residues. The CDR3 reads CASEGIEAFF. CDR3 DNA: TGTGCCAGTGAAGGAATTGAAGCTTTCTTT.

The J gene is TRBJ1-1, the V gene TRBV5-4; TRBD1 matches at 7 bases. Trimming cost V 4 bases and J 1 base; bases outside gene matches: 7. Germline CDR1 SGHNT, CDR2 YYREEE (reference sequence). The CDR3 has 15 residues. The CDR3 is CASSPRTGGNTEAFF. The CDR3 coding sequence is TGTGCCAGCAGCCCCAGGACAGGCGGGAACACTGAAGCTTTCTTT.

The chain joins TRBV4-3 to TRBJ2-7; perhaps TRBD1 as D (5 bases). Germline loops: CDR1 LGHNA, CDR2 YSLEER. V lost 0 bases to trimming and J lost 3 bases, with 12 bases between them. CDR3 size: 15 residues. The CDR3 spells CASSQEWGSLYEQYF. For the CDR3, the DNA is TGCGCCAGCAGCCAAGAATGGGGCAGCCTCTACGAGCAGTACTTC.

The sample holds a few counts of this clone. J is TRBJ2-7 and V is TRBV7-3; no clear D. With 0 bases removed from V and 6 bases from J, the gap between germline ends came to 9 bases. The CDR3 totals 13 residues. Germline V lookup: CDR1 SGHTA, CDR2 FQGTGA. This CDR3 is CASSLTGSREQYF. The CDR3 DNA is TGTGCCAGCAGCTTAACAGGCTCACGCGAGCAGTACTTC.

Only a few counts were recorded for this clone. The chain combines TRBV7-8 with TRBJ2-3; 9 bases align to TRBD1. Losses at the gene ends were 3 bases for V and 2 bases for J; bases not matched to a gene: 12. Per germline, CDR1 SGHVS and CDR2 FQNEAQ. CDR3 size: 18 residues. In DNA, the CDR3 is TGTGCCAGCAGCTTCTTTAAACCCGGGACAGGGTACACAGATACGCAGTATTTT. This encodes CASSFFKPGTGYTDTQYF.

This clone came up once. The chain uses TRBV4-3 and TRBJ2-7, with 8 positions matching TRBD2. The CDR3 is 17 residues long. V trimming: 0 bases; J trimming: 4 bases; junction bases outside the gene matches: 11. In germline, CDR1 is LGHNA, CDR2 YSLEER. The DNA of the CDR3 is TGCGCCAGCAGCCAAGATGCGAAAGCGGGGGACCTATACGAGCAGTACTTC. Translating gives CASSQDAKAGDLYEQYF.

This sequence joins TRBV5-4 and TRBJ2-5; 11 positions match TRBD2. The length of the CDR3 is 16 residues. The V gene's germline CDR1 is SGHNT and CDR2 YYREEE (reference sequence). J was trimmed by 4 bases and V by 0 bases; bases with no gene match: 5. The CDR3 sequence is CASSLGTSGGGETQYF. The DNA of the CDR3 is TGTGCCAGCAGCTTGGGTACTAGCGGGGGAGGAGAGACCCAGTACTTC.

This clone is medium-sized by share. CDR3 in DNA: TGTGCCAGCAGCTTAAAGGTAGGGGGTAATCAGCCCCAGCATTTT. Its translation: CASSLKVGGNQPQHF. The rearrangement links TRBV7-2 to TRBJ1-5; D may be TRBD1 (6 bases). The CDR3 extends over 15 amino acids. The germline V gene encodes CDR1 SGHTA and CDR2 FQGNSA. V was pared by 2 bases and J by 4 bases, with 12 bases between.

The V call is TRBV5-6, the J call TRBJ1-2; D gene unclear. CDR1 is SGHDT, CDR2 YYEEEE, per germline. V was trimmed by 0 bases and J by 4 bases, leaving 13 bases between them. This CDR3 has 15 amino acids. Here the CDR3 DNA reads TGTGCCAGCAGCTTGGGAGAGCGGGGTGGCTATGGCTACACCTTC. Residues: CASSLGERGGYGYTF.

This chain connects TRBV28 to TRBJ2-3, with 12 bases that match TRBD2. Germline-derived CDR1 and CDR2 are MDHEN and SYDVKM. V was clipped by 6 bases and J by 5 bases; unmatched bases: 3. The CDR3 is 14 residues long. CDR3 sequence reads: CASSRGLAGDTQYF. CDR3 DNA sequence: TGTGCCAGCAGCCGGGGACTAGCGGGAGATACGCAGTATTTT.

This chain uses TRBV11-2 with TRBJ2-2; D call uncertain. The CDR3 runs 15 residues. The V gene's germline CDR1 is SGHAT and CDR2 FQNNGV. Trimming stripped 3 bases from V and 8 bases from J, with 16 bases between. The CDR3 bases are TGTGCCAGCAGCTTCCTACCAGGCAGACGGGGGGAGCTGTTTTTT. Translation gives CASSFLPGRRGELFF.